The 21 T cell receptor beta chains presented below share a single source sample, sequenced in a study of T cells in Graves' hyperthyroidism and ophthalmopathy. The source material, RNA transcripts, was used to amplify TCR beta CDR3 regions. The HTBI primer set drove a first-round RT-PCR of the TCR CDR3. MiXCR, run by TCRdb on the multiplex PCR reads, gives a single entry per CDR3 protein. This sample has about 740,000 distinct CDR3 sequences; 12% to 15% occur once, and the top ten carry roughly a tenth. Sequenced material: blood. The receptors originated from a woman aged 18-29 years with Graves' hyperthyroidism.

There are many counts of this clonotype. The J gene is TRBJ2-7, the V gene TRBV13; D perhaps matches TRBD1 (6 bases). Germline values: CDR1 PRHDT, CDR2 FYEKMQ (reference sequence). The CDR3 is made up of 14 amino acids. V was shortened by 4 bases and J by 0 bases, with 10 bases between the two germline ends. CDR3 region: CASSSWGHSYEQYF. The CDR3 DNA reads TGTGCCAGCAGCTCCTGGGGGCACTCCTACGAGCAGTACTTC.

This clonotype was observed at least ten times. The genes are TRBV30 and TRBJ2-1; TRBD1 agrees at 8 bases. The CDR3 has 14 amino acids. After removal of 4 bases from V and 4 bases from J, the junction contained 6 bases not matched to a gene. Germline assignment: CDR1 GTSNPN and CDR2 SVGIG (reference sequence). The CDR3 is CAWKPGQAYNEQFF. In DNA, the CDR3 is TGTGCCTGGAAACCGGGACAGGCGTACAATGAGCAGTTCTTC.

This clonotype was recorded a few times. CDR3 loop: CSADSGTGRQPQHF. CDR3 in DNA: TGCAGTGCCGACTCGGGCACAGGGCGTCAGCCCCAGCATTTT. The chain links TRBV20-1 to TRBJ1-5, with a weak D call TRBD1 (6 bases). This CDR3 has 14 amino acids. CDR1 DFQATT and CDR2 SNEGSKA come from the germline V gene (reference sequence). Trimming took off 6 bases at V and 6 bases at J, with 18 bases between the two ends.

The chain is built from TRBV30 and TRBJ2-6, with 7 positions matching TRBD1. V was pared by 8 bases and J by 0 bases, with 4 bases of the junction left unmatched. The CDR3 is 14 amino acids. Germline assignment: CDR1 GTSNPN and CDR2 SVGIG (reference sequence). This CDR3 is CASDRVSGANVLTF. CDR3 nucleotide sequence: TGTGCCAGTGACAGGGTCTCTGGGGCCAACGTCCTGACTTTC.

This clonotype was counted only a few times. The chain carries TRBV7-9 and TRBJ2-1; perhaps TRBD1 as D (6 bases). CDR3 length: 14 amino acids. Between the trimmed V and J ends, which lost 3 bases and 7 bases, there was a span of 13 bases. Germline CDR1 reads SEHNR; CDR2 reads FQNEAQ (reference sequence). DNA of the CDR3: TGTGCCAGCAGCTTGCAGGGGCGCGGAAATGAGCAGTTCTTC. Translating gives CASSLQGRGNEQFF.

This clonotype has only a few counts. The chain employs TRBV5-6 and TRBJ2-1, with a weak D call TRBD2 (5 bases). Germline assignment: CDR1 SGHDT and CDR2 YYEEEE. The V gene lost 2 bases and the J gene lost 4 bases, with 10 bases spanning the gap. The CDR3 is 14 residues long. For the CDR3, the DNA is TGTGCCAGCAGCTTCTTAACGGGATACAATGAGCAGTTCTTC. Translated: CASSFLTGYNEQFF.

The rearrangement uses TRBV4-1 and TRBJ2-3, with D unclear. V was cut by 5 bases and J by 2 bases, with 20 bases left in between. The CDR3 runs to 17 residues. Germline-derived CDR1 and CDR2 are MGHRA and YSYEKL. CDR3 region: CASSSRALRTFTDTQYF. The DNA for the CDR3 is TGCGCCAGCAGCTCTCGTGCTCTGAGGACCTTCACAGATACGCAGTATTTT.

This clonotype was observed many times. This rearrangement joins TRBV27 to TRBJ2-7, with D tentatively TRBD2 (7 bases). V dropped 8 bases and J dropped 2 bases, with 13 bases sitting between them. The germline CDR1 and CDR2 sequences are MNHEY and SMNVEV (reference sequence). The CDR3 is made up of 13 amino acids. The CDR3 region is CASQGGGPYEQYF. The CDR3 nucleotides read TGTGCCAGCCAAGGGGGAGGGCCCTACGAGCAGTACTTC.

There are a few counts of this clonotype. The genes are TRBV9 and TRBJ2-3; 8 bases are a match to TRBD2. Trimming took 7 bases from V and 3 from J; bases not matched to a gene: 16. The CDR3 totals 17 residues. Germline lookup yields CDR1 SGDLS and CDR2 YYNGEE. CDR3 sequence reads: CASSTSGYLIWTDTQYF. CDR3 sequence (DNA): TGTGCCAGCTCAACTAGCGGATACTTAATCTGGACAGATACGCAGTATTTT.

This clonotype was observed a few times. The J gene is TRBJ1-4, the V gene TRBV20-1; 7 bases fit TRBD1. Trimming cost V 4 bases and J 5 bases; bases outside gene matches: 7. CDR1 is DFQATT, CDR2 SNEGSKA, per germline (reference sequence). The CDR3 totals 14 residues. The CDR3 loop is CSATGTDQNEKLFF. The CDR3 nucleotides are TGCAGTGCTACGGGGACAGACCAAAATGAAAAACTGTTTTTT.

This clonotype was detected only a few times. This chain links TRBV30 with TRBJ1-4, with TRBD1 identical over 7 bases. V gave up 1 base and J gave up 2 bases; unmatched junction bases: 4. From germline, CDR1 is GTSNPN and CDR2 SVGIG (reference sequence). The CDR3 is made up of 15 amino acids. This CDR3 reads CAWSGIQGTNEKLFF. CDR3 DNA sequence: TGTGCCTGGAGTGGAATACAGGGGACTAATGAAAAACTGTTTTTT.

This clonotype was seen at least ten times. The chain is built from TRBV20-1 and TRBJ2-7; possibly TRBD1 or TRBD2 for D (5 bases each). This CDR3 spans 13 amino acids. The germline V and J ends were trimmed by 6 bases and 3 bases, with 15 bases remaining between them. Germline V gene lookup returns CDR1 DFQATT and CDR2 SNEGSKA (reference sequence). The CDR3 sequence is CSAGEGRSYEQYF. The DNA for the CDR3 is TGCAGTGCCGGAGAGGGACGGAGCTACGAGCAGTACTTC.

The chain joins TRBV4-2 to TRBJ2-1; D is undetermined. Trimming cost V 0 bases and J 5 bases, with 14 bases left between them. CDR1 LGHNA and CDR2 YNFKEQ come from the germline V gene. This CDR3 has 16 amino acids. CDR3 bases: TGTGCCAGCAGCCAAGAATTATCCTTCCTTAACAATGAGCAGTTCTTC. The encoded protein is CASSQELSFLNNEQFF.

The chain carries TRBV7-9 and TRBJ2-1; D is tentatively TRBD1 or TRBD2 (5 bases each). The CDR3 length is 14 residues. Between the trimmed V and J ends, which lost 4 bases and 6 bases, there was a span of 13 bases. Germline assignment: CDR1 SEHNR and CDR2 FQNEAQ (reference sequence). CDR3 amino acids: CASSSRDGRNEQFF. Written as DNA, the CDR3 is TGTGCCAGCAGCTCCCGGGACGGACGCAATGAGCAGTTCTTC.

The V gene is TRBV29-1, the J gene TRBJ2-7, with 8 bases fitting TRBD1. The germline gives CDR1 SQVTM, CDR2 ANQGSEA. The CDR3 loop spans 13 amino acids. V shed 2 bases, J shed 6 bases, and the junction held 6 bases outside the gene matches. The CDR3 loop is CSVEFRGQGEQYF. CDR3 nucleotides: TGCAGCGTTGAATTCAGGGGGCAGGGCGAGCAGTACTTC.

This clonotype occurred a few times. The chain has TRBV14 and TRBJ1-4, with TRBD1 matching over 8 bases. Unmatched junction bases numbered 1, after V lost 1 base and J lost 6 bases. The length of the CDR3 is 14 residues. The V gene's germline CDR1 is SGHDN and CDR2 FVKESK. The CDR3 sequence: CASSQVQGDEKLFF. DNA for the CDR3: TGTGCCAGCAGCCAAGTACAGGGGGATGAAAAACTGTTTTTT.

Only a few counts were recorded for this clonotype. The J gene is TRBJ1-2, the V gene TRBV6-2 or TRBV6-3, with D uncertain. The CDR3 sequence is 11 residues long. The V gene lost 0 bases and the J gene lost 13 bases, with 9 bases spanning the gap. CDR1 and CDR2 from the germline V gene are MNHEY and SVGEGT. The CDR3 nucleotides read TGTGCCAGCAGTTACTCCGGTCTCGCCACCTTC. This codes for CASSYSGLATF.

This clonotype was recorded at least ten times. This chain connects TRBV27 to TRBJ1-5; possible D gene TRBD1, 5 bases. Trimming shortened V by 7 bases and J by 2 bases, and 15 bases separated the two germline ends. The CDR3 is made up of 15 amino acids. Germline V gene data show CDR1 as MNHEY and CDR2 as SMNVEV (reference sequence). The CDR3 DNA is TGTGCCAGCAAACCCGACAGTTATGGCAATCAGCCCCAGCATTTT. Its translation: CASKPDSYGNQPQHF.

This chain connects TRBV6-5 to TRBJ2-2, with D possibly TRBD1 on 6 matching bases. The germline V gene has CDR1 MNHEY and CDR2 SVGAGI. Deletions cut 4 bases from V and 0 bases from J, with 9 bases between. CDR3 length equals 15 residues. The CDR3 reads CASSWTAANTGELFF. Here the CDR3 DNA reads TGTGCCAGCAGTTGGACAGCGGCGAACACCGGGGAGCTGTTTTTT.

J is TRBJ1-2 and V is TRBV7-2; D gene unclear. V shed 2 bases and J shed 8 bases, with 9 bases lying between them. In germline, CDR1 is SGHTA, CDR2 FQGNSA. The CDR3 is made up of 12 amino acids. In nucleotides, the CDR3 is TGTGCCAGCAGCTTAACGACGTCAGGCTACACCTTC. This translates into CASSLTTSGYTF.

This clonotype occurred a few times. CDR3 sequence (DNA): TGTGCCAGCAGAACCGGGACAGGGGGATCTGGCTACACCTTC. Translation gives CASRTGTGGSGYTF. The chain links TRBV27 to TRBJ1-2; 11 nucleotides match TRBD1. J was trimmed by 7 bases and V by 6 bases; bases with no gene match: 7. In germline, CDR1 is MNHEY, CDR2 SMNVEV (reference sequence). The CDR3 contains 14 residues.